This passage covers 26 T cell receptor beta chains from one sample sequenced in a study of cytomegalovirus exposure and HLA in healthy donors. PCR involved 60 Vbeta and 13 Jbeta primers. Method: immunoSEQ multiplex PCR; TCRdb's copy keeps in-frame clones and lacks some. This table has 130,000 or so clones, around 80% appearing once. The sample comprised PBMCs. The receptor set was obtained from a man in his forties in good health and CMV-seronegative.

This chain uses TRBV18 with TRBJ1-4, with 7 nucleotides matching TRBD1. The CDR3 loop spans 15 amino acids. With V trimmed by 1 base and J by 8 bases, 7 bases remained unmatched. CDR1 is KGHSH and CDR2 is LQKENI in the germline V gene. The CDR3 is CASSPRQAQGEKLFF. In DNA form, the CDR3 reads TGTGCCAGCTCACCACGGCAGGCACAGGGGGAAAAACTGTTTTTT.

The chain recombines TRBV28 with TRBJ2-2, with 9 bases that match TRBD2. V lost 9 bases, J lost 6 bases, and 11 bases stayed unmatched. The germline CDR1 and CDR2 sequences are MDHEN and SYDVKM. This CDR3 spans 15 amino acids. The CDR3 coding sequence is TGTGCCAGTTATAGGGCGGGGGGGCCATCCGGGGAGCTGTTTTTT. Translated: CASYRAGGPSGELFF.

This clone was counted a few times. V gene TRBV4-3 combines with J gene TRBJ1-1; D uncertain. CDR3 length: 16 amino acids. Germline V gene sequence: CDR1 LGHNA, CDR2 YSLEER. Trimming took 3 bases from V and 0 from J, leaving 14 bases between them. The CDR3 DNA sequence: TGCGCCAGCAGCCAGGACGTGAGGGCGATGAACACTGAAGCTTTCTTT. Amino acid sequence: CASSQDVRAMNTEAFF.

Written as DNA, the CDR3 is TGTGCCAGCAGCCGACAGGGTAGAGGAGATACGCAGTATTTT. Translation: CASSRQGRGDTQYF. This rearrangement joins TRBV2 to TRBJ2-3; 7 bases are shared with TRBD1. Germline assignment: CDR1 SNHLY and CDR2 FYNNEI. CDR3 size: 14 residues. Trimming took 6 bases from V and 5 from J; bases not matched to a gene: 8. Based on the CDR3 plus reference TRBV2 and TRBJ2-3, the full variable domain is EPEVTQTPSHQVTQMGQEVILRCVPISNHLYFYWYRQILGQKVEFLVSFYNNEISEKSEIFDDQFSVERPDGSNFTLKIRSTKLEDSAMYFCASSRQGRGDTQYFGPGTRLTVL.

This chain links TRBV7-6 with TRBJ2-7, with 12 nucleotides matching TRBD1. The V gene end was trimmed by 1 base and the J gene end by 5 bases; junction bases not matched to a gene: 6. This CDR3 spans 16 amino acids. Germline V gives CDR1 SGHVS, CDR2 FNYEAQ. CDR3 amino acids: CASSLGGTGGRNEQYF. The CDR3 nucleotides read TGTGCCAGCAGCTTAGGTGGGACAGGGGGCAGGAACGAGCAGTACTTC.

V and J are TRBV4-3 and TRBJ2-5, with TRBD1 matching 7 bases. Germline CDR1 LGHNA, CDR2 YSLEER. V was clipped by 0 bases and J by 5 bases; unmatched bases: 6. The CDR3 length is 15 residues. The CDR3 loop reads CASSQDLNRGETQYF. For the CDR3, the DNA is TGCGCCAGCAGCCAAGATCTGAACAGGGGCGAGACCCAGTACTTC.

This clone appeared a few times. V gene TRBV5-4 combines with J gene TRBJ1-1, with a possible D match to TRBD1 (6 bases). The germline V gene encodes CDR1 SGHNT and CDR2 YYREEE (reference sequence). V dropped 2 bases and J dropped 0 bases, with 14 bases sitting between them. The CDR3 length is 16 residues. The DNA of the CDR3 is TGTGCCAGCAGCTTCGCGGGGGGCAACATGAACACTGAAGCTTTCTTT. Translated: CASSFAGGNMNTEAFF. Full variable domain (outside the CDR3, taken from reference TRBV5-4 and TRBJ1-1): ETGVTQSPTHLIKTRGQQVTLRCSSQSGHNTVSWYQQALGQGPQFIFQYYREEENGRGNFPPRFSGLQFPNYSSELNVNALELDDSALYLCASSFAGGNMNTEAFFGQGTRLTVV.

A note on this clone: Germline and junction disagree at one end, which may indicate a read error. J is TRBJ2-6 and V is TRBV9, with D perhaps TRBD1 (6 bases). Per germline, CDR1 SGDLS and CDR2 YYNGEE. The CDR3 runs 15 residues. The CDR3, as DNA: TGTGCCAGCAGCGTAGGAGGGGGTGGGTCCAACGTCCTGACTTTC. Translating it yields CASSVGGGGSNVLTF.

V usage is TRBV6-5 and J usage is TRBJ2-3; 11 nucleotides line up with TRBD2. The CDR3 is 15 residues long. CDR1 is MNHEY and CDR2 is SVGAGI in the germline V gene. V was clipped by 5 bases and J by 3 bases; unmatched bases: 4. CDR3: CASSLTSGGTDTQYF. DNA for the CDR3: TGTGCCAGCAGTCTTACTAGCGGGGGTACAGATACGCAGTATTTT.

This clone was found a few times. The V call is TRBV5-6, the J call TRBJ1-5; perhaps TRBD1 as D (6 bases). The CDR3 runs 16 residues. Trimming removed 1 base at V and 4 bases at J, with 15 bases between. Germline V CDR1 and CDR2: SGHDT, YYEEEE. As DNA, the CDR3 is TGTGCCAGCAGCTTGACAGGGAGGGGTCCTAATCAGCCCCAGCATTTT. It is translated as CASSLTGRGPNQPQHF. Complete variable domain (other parts from reference TRBV5-6 and TRBJ1-5): DAGVTQSPTHLIKTRGQQVTLRCSPKSGHDTVSWYQQALGQGPQFIFQYYEEEERQRGNFPDRFSGHQFPNYSSELNVNALLLGDSALYLCASSLTGRGPNQPQHFGDGTRLSIL.

This clone was seen more than once but under ten times. J is TRBJ2-5 and V is TRBV6-5; D perhaps matches TRBD2 (6 bases). In germline, CDR1 is MNHEY, CDR2 SVGAGI. The CDR3 extends over 15 amino acids. V was shortened by 0 bases and J by 4 bases, with 12 bases between the two germline ends. CDR3 sequence: CASSYSGGGTETQYF. For the CDR3, the DNA is TGTGCCAGCAGTTACTCCGGTGGAGGGACAGAGACCCAGTACTTC.

A few counts support this clone. The V call is TRBV2, the J call TRBJ1-2; possible D gene TRBD1, 6 bases. The ends were cut back, 7 bases at V and 1 base at J, with 16 bases in the middle. CDR3 length equals 15 residues. Germline CDR1 and CDR2: SNHLY and FYNNEI. The CDR3 region has the DNA TGTGCCAGCATCAAAGGACAGCTGGTTAACTATGGCTACACCTTC. It specifies CASIKGQLVNYGYTF.

The chain joins TRBV11-2 to TRBJ2-7; possibly TRBD1 for D (7 bases). Looked up from germline, CDR1 is SGHAT and CDR2 is FQNNGV. The V end was cut by 5 bases, the J end by 6 bases, with 14 bases between. This CDR3 region has 13 residues. The CDR3 is CASSPSGGGEQYF. The CDR3 DNA sequence: TGTGCCAGCAGCCCCTCAGGGGGAGGCGAGCAGTACTTC.

This rearrangement joins TRBV5-6 to TRBJ1-1; D gene uncertain. With 3 bases removed from V and 1 base from J, the gap between germline ends came to 10 bases. The CDR3 totals 14 residues. The germline gives CDR1 SGHDT, CDR2 YYEEEE. CDR3 in DNA: TGTGCCAGCAGCTCGTTGTTCCCGAACACTGAAGCTTTCTTT. It specifies CASSSLFPNTEAFF. Using reference TRBV5-6 and TRBJ1-1 for the parts outside the CDR3, the full variable domain is DAGVTQSPTHLIKTRGQQVTLRCSPKSGHDTVSWYQQALGQGPQFIFQYYEEEERQRGNFPDRFSGHQFPNYSSELNVNALLLGDSALYLCASSSLFPNTEAFFGQGTRLTVV.

The chain is built from TRBV5-1 and TRBJ2-2; tentative D call: TRBD2 (5 bases). The CDR3 runs to 17 residues. Looked up from germline, CDR1 is SGHRS and CDR2 is YFSETQ. Trimming pared 0 bases from V and 5 bases from J, leaving 17 bases between. The CDR3, as DNA: TGCGCCAGCAGCTTGGGGAGCCAGGTTAGGAGGACCGGGGAGCTGTTTTTT. Encoded protein: CASSLGSQVRRTGELFF. Full variable domain (rest looked up from reference TRBV5-1 and TRBJ2-2): KAGVTQTPRYLIKTRGQQVTLSCSPISGHRSVSWYQQTPGQGLQFLFEYFSETQRNKGNFPGRFSGRQFSNSRSEMNVSTLELGDSALYLCASSLGSQVRRTGELFFGEGSRLTVL.

The gene calls are TRBV7-2 and TRBJ1-6; possible D gene TRBD1, 5 bases. This CDR3 has 15 amino acids. Germline V gene sequence: CDR1 SGHTA, CDR2 FQGNSA. Trimming took 3 bases from V and 7 from J, leaving 13 bases between them. CDR3 sequence: CASSLSGGSNSPLHF. The CDR3 DNA reads as TGTGCCAGCAGCTTGAGTGGGGGGTCGAATTCACCCCTCCACTTT. Full variable domain (missing parts from reference TRBV7-2 and TRBJ1-6): GAGVSQSPSNKVTEKGKDVELRCDPISGHTALYWYRQSLGQGLEFLIYFQGNSAPDKSGLPSDRFSAERTGGSVSTLTIQRTQQEDSAVYLCASSLSGGSNSPLHFGNGTRLTVT.

The V and J genes are TRBV7-3 and TRBJ2-3; D perhaps matches TRBD2 (6 bases). Trimming shortened V by 1 base and J by 4 bases, and 15 bases separated the two germline ends. The CDR3 contains 16 residues. In germline, CDR1 is SGHTA, CDR2 FQGTGA. The CDR3 loop reads CASSLISGAASDTQYF. CDR3 nucleotides: TGTGCCAGCAGCTTAATTAGCGGAGCCGCGTCAGATACGCAGTATTTT.

Of note for this clone: Since the CDR3 does not end with the conserved phenylalanine or tryptophan, this likely comes from a read error. This chain uses TRBV7-8 with TRBJ1-4; 9 bases align to TRBD1. The CDR3 sequence is 15 residues long. Germline lookup yields CDR1 SGHVS and CDR2 FQNEAQ. V trimming: 5 bases; J trimming: 5 bases; junction bases outside the gene matches: 6. The CDR3 loop reads CASSQTGGGNEKLFV. CDR3 DNA sequence: TGTGCCAGCAGCCAAACAGGGGGCGGGAATGAAAAACTGTTTGTT.

This rearrangement joins TRBV12-5 to TRBJ1-3; TRBD1 might be the D (6 bases). The CDR3 consists of 14 residues. Germline CDR1 and CDR2: LGHNT and FRNRAP. The ends were cut back, 6 bases at V and 1 base at J, with 10 bases in the middle. The CDR3 region has the DNA TGTGCTAGTGGATTAGGGGGTTCTGGAAACACCATATATTTT. Its translation: CASGLGGSGNTIYF. Drawing the rest from reference TRBV12-5 and TRBJ1-3, the complete variable domain is DARVTQTPRHKVTEMGQEVTMRCQPILGHNTVFWYRQTMMQGLELLAYFRNRAPLDDSGMPKDRFSAEMPDATLATLKIQPSEPRDSAVYFCASGLGGSGNTIYFGEGSWLTVV.

This clone was picked up one time. The chain uses TRBV11-3 and TRBJ2-1, with 9 bases matching TRBD1. Germline assignment: CDR1 SGHNT and CDR2 YENEEA. Unmatched junction bases numbered 9, after V lost 2 bases and J lost 7 bases. CDR3 length: 16 residues. The CDR3 nucleotides read TGTGCCAGCAGCTTAAAGGGACAGGGTAGTAGGAATGAGCAGTTCTTC. Translating it yields CASSLKGQGSRNEQFF.

This rearrangement joins TRBV15 to TRBJ2-5, with 9 positions matching TRBD2. The CDR3 contains 17 residues. Germline V gene lookup returns CDR1 LNHNV and CDR2 YYDKDF (reference sequence). V dropped 1 base and J dropped 0; count of bases not matched to a gene: 6. CDR3 region: CATSRVRASGDQETQYF. The CDR3 nucleotides read TGTGCCACCAGCAGAGTAAGGGCTAGCGGGGACCAAGAGACCCAGTACTTC.

This clone was counted a few times. This sequence joins TRBV4-1 and TRBJ2-7; maybe TRBD2 (6 bases). The germline CDR1 and CDR2 sequences are MGHRA and YSYEKL. Deletions cut 3 bases from V and 0 bases from J, with 6 bases between. The CDR3 runs 13 residues. CDR3 DNA sequence: TGCGCCAGCAGCCACGGGGGCTCCTACGAGCAGTACTTC. This gives the protein CASSHGGSYEQYF.

The chain carries TRBV4-1 and TRBJ1-1; no clear D gene. V lost 5 bases and J 4 bases, leaving 11 bases between the germline ends. The CDR3 runs to 13 residues. Germline-derived CDR1 and CDR2 are MGHRA and YSYEKL. The DNA of the CDR3 is TGCGCCAGCAGCGTTCACGCGGCCACTGAAGCTTTCTTT. It translates to CASSVHAATEAFF.

In its sample, this clone was seen once. The chain is built from TRBV4-1 and TRBJ1-3; D gene ambiguous. Germline CDR1 and CDR2: MGHRA and YSYEKL. The CDR3 covers 13 residues. Trimming removed 1 base at V and 11 bases at J, with 12 bases between. The CDR3 loop is CASSQGSRRPIYF. CDR3 sequence (DNA): TGCGCCAGCAGCCAAGGTTCCAGGCGCCCCATATATTTT.

CDR3 loop: CASSPPEGAGAYGYTF. DNA of the CDR3: TGTGCCAGCAGCCCCCCTGAAGGGGCCGGAGCCTATGGCTACACCTTC. V gene TRBV7-9 combines with J gene TRBJ1-2, with D possibly TRBD1 on 5 matching bases. This CDR3 contains 16 residues. Germline CDR1 and CDR2: SEHNR and FQNEAQ (reference sequence). V lost 5 bases, J lost 4 bases, and 20 bases lay in between.

This chain connects TRBV6-4 to TRBJ2-3; 7 bases map to TRBD1. The CDR3 contains 13 residues. Germline-derived CDR1 and CDR2 are MRHNA and SNTAGT. J gave up 5 bases and V 5 bases, and 4 bases lay outside the gene matches. The CDR3 sequence is CASSSDREDTQYF. CDR3 coding DNA: TGTGCCAGCAGTTCTGACAGGGAAGATACGCAGTATTTT.